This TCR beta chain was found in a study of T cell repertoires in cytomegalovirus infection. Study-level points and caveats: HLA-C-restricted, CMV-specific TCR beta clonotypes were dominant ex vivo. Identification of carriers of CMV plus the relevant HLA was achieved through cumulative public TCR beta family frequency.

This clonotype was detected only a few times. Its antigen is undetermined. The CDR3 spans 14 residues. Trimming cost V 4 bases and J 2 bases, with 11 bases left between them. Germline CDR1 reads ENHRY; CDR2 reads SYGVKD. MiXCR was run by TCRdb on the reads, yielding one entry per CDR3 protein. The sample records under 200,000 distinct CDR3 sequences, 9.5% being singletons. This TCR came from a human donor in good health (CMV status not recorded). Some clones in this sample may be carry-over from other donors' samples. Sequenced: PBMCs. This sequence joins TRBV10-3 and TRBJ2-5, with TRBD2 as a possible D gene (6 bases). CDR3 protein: CAISGPGAQETQYF. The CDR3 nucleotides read TGTGCCATCAGTGGTCCGGGAGCTCAAGAGACCCAGTACTTC.